The next 32 T cell receptor beta chains were all read from a single sample in a study of shared clonotypes between healthy human individuals. The assay was immunoSEQ multiplex PCR, and TCRdb's table has in-frame clones only and misses some. The sample includes about 1 million clones, approximately 76% of them seen just once. Specimen: memory CD4+ T cells sorted from blood. Subset given: CD45RA-negative fraction. The origin of the receptors is a man younger than 35 in good health.

The chain links TRBV6-4 to TRBJ2-1, with TRBD2 matching 13 bases. CDR3 length: 15 amino acids. With V trimmed by 4 bases and J by 6 bases, 3 bases remained unmatched. The V gene's germline CDR1 is MRHNA and CDR2 SNTAGT. The CDR3 loop is CASSAGLAGVNEQFF. CDR3 in DNA: TGTGCCAGCAGTGCCGGACTAGCGGGAGTCAATGAGCAGTTCTTC.

J is TRBJ2-1 and V is TRBV5-6; no firm D call. Per the germline V gene, CDR1 is SGHDT and CDR2 is YYEEEE. The CDR3 is 13 residues long. V lost 4 bases to trimming and J lost 7 bases, with 12 bases between them. CDR3 sequence reads: CASSLLSLNEQFF. The CDR3 DNA reads TGTGCCAGCAGCCTCCTTTCTCTGAATGAGCAGTTCTTC. Variable domain in full (rest from reference TRBV5-6 and TRBJ2-1): DAGVTQSPTHLIKTRGQQVTLRCSPKSGHDTVSWYQQALGQGPQFIFQYYEEEERQRGNFPDRFSGHQFPNYSSELNVNALLLGDSALYLCASSLLSLNEQFFGPGTRLTVL.

This clone was recorded a few times. The chain couples TRBV5-4 to TRBJ1-6; 7 bases align to TRBD1. The V segment lost 4 bases and the J segment 5 bases; nucleotides outside the gene matches: 6. Germline loops: CDR1 SGHNT, CDR2 YYREEE (reference sequence). This CDR3 has 15 amino acids. The CDR3 DNA is TGTGCCAGCAGCGCACAGGGGATGAATAATTCACCCCTCCACTTT. Its protein product is CASSAQGMNNSPLHF.

The gene calls are TRBV2 and TRBJ1-4, with 7 positions matching TRBD1. Germline V gives CDR1 SNHLY, CDR2 FYNNEI. This CDR3 contains 17 residues. V dropped 5 bases and J dropped 5; count of bases not matched to a gene: 14. CDR3 DNA sequence: TGTGCCAGCAGTCCCCACATAACAGGGGTTGGGAATGAAAAACTGTTTTTT. Its translation: CASSPHITGVGNEKLFF.

The chain joins TRBV5-1 to TRBJ1-6; no firm D call. The CDR3 spans 15 residues. Germline V gene lookup returns CDR1 SGHRS and CDR2 YFSETQ. V lost 2 bases and J 10 bases, leaving 16 bases between the germline ends. The CDR3 protein is CASSLGGDVGSPLHF. CDR3 nucleotide sequence: TGCGCCAGCAGCTTAGGCGGCGACGTCGGCTCACCCCTCCACTTT.

The rearrangement links TRBV5-1 to TRBJ2-5; D remains unclear. V gave up 5 bases and J gave up 2 bases, with 13 bases separating them. CDR1 and CDR2 (germline): SGHRS, YFSETQ. The CDR3 is 14 amino acids. DNA of the CDR3: TGCGCCAGCAGTCAGGACGGAATACAAGAGACCCAGTACTTC. This sequence encodes CASSQDGIQETQYF.

As regards this clone: The same CDR3 arises from other DNA sequences in this sample as well. V usage is TRBV10-3 and J usage is TRBJ1-2; 7 bases are a match to TRBD1. Per germline, CDR1 ENHRY and CDR2 SYGVKD. This CDR3 is 14 amino acids long. J lost 2 bases, V lost 7 bases, and 7 bases had no gene match. The CDR3: CAITGTGQNYGYTF. CDR3 in DNA: TGTGCCATCACCGGGACGGGACAGAACTATGGCTACACCTTC.

This chain joins TRBV21-1 and TRBJ2-5; the table calls TRBD2, which could not be checked here. TRBV21-1 is listed as a pseudogene. CDR3 length: 15 amino acids. The CDR3 coding sequence is TGTGCCAGCAGCAAGACACTTGCCAGCGGGGAGACCCAGTACTTC. It is translated as CASSKTLASGETQYF.

V usage is TRBV6-1 and J usage is TRBJ2-3, with a tentative D call TRBD1 (6 bases). Trimming stripped 3 bases from V and 13 bases from J, with 8 bases between. The germline V gene encodes CDR1 MNHNS and CDR2 SASEGT. The CDR3 is 10 amino acids. CDR3: CASSDWDKYF. CDR3 nucleotides: TGTGCCAGCAGTGATTGGGACAAGTATTTT.

This chain links TRBV6-5 with TRBJ2-5, with 7 bases matching TRBD2. The germline CDR1 and CDR2 sequences are MNHEY and SVGAGI. V dropped 4 bases and J dropped 4; count of bases not matched to a gene: 9. The CDR3 extends over 15 amino acids. The CDR3 DNA follows: TGTGCCAGCAGTTTACGGTTGGGGGGGAGAGAGACCCAGTACTTC. It yields the protein CASSLRLGGRETQYF.

This chain connects TRBV7-2 to TRBJ2-2; TRBD1 matches at 7 bases. This CDR3 region has 14 residues. Trimming at V came to 6 bases and at J to 10 bases, leaving 11 bases not matched to a gene. Germline V gives CDR1 SGHTA, CDR2 FQGNSA. CDR3 nucleotide sequence: TGTGCCAGCAGACCCGGGACAGCAATGCCGGAGCTGTTTTTT. Protein sequence: CASRPGTAMPELFF. The complete variable domain, with remaining parts taken from reference TRBV7-2 and TRBJ2-2, reads GAGVSQSPSNKVTEKGKDVELRCDPISGHTALYWYRQSLGQGLEFLIYFQGNSAPDKSGLPSDRFSAERTGGSVSTLTIQRTQQEDSAVYLCASRPGTAMPELFFGEGSRLTVL.

The chain employs TRBV6-1 and TRBJ1-5; no definite D call. The V gene's germline CDR1 is MNHNS and CDR2 SASEGT. V was shortened by 4 bases and J by 6 bases, with 10 bases between the two germline ends. CDR3 length: 13 residues. The CDR3 nucleotides are TGTGCCAGCAGTGGGGCCTTCAGTCAGCCCCAGCATTTT. Its translation: CASSGAFSQPQHF.

This clone has only one observation. The CDR3 DNA sequence: TGTGCCAGTAGTTGGAGCGGCTGGAACACTGAAGCTTTCTTT. This translates into CASSWSGWNTEAFF. The chain carries TRBV19 and TRBJ1-1; D unclear. Trimming removed 5 bases from V and 1 base from J, with 11 bases in between. Germline V gene lookup returns CDR1 LNHDA and CDR2 SQIVND (reference sequence). This CDR3 contains 14 residues.

V and J are TRBV28 and TRBJ1-4; D perhaps matches TRBD1 (5 bases). The CDR3 extends over 15 amino acids. CDR1 and CDR2 from the germline V gene are MDHEN and SYDVKM. V was trimmed by 5 bases and J by 7 bases, leaving 17 bases between them. This chain's CDR3 is CASSAPGEGSEKLFF. Here the CDR3 DNA reads TGTGCCAGCAGTGCCCCGGGGGAAGGGAGTGAAAAACTGTTTTTT.

The chain couples TRBV2 to TRBJ2-7; 11 nucleotides line up with TRBD1. The CDR3 extends over 14 amino acids. Germline values: CDR1 SNHLY, CDR2 FYNNEI. J lost 6 bases, V lost 6 bases, and 7 bases had no gene match. This CDR3 is CASRTRDRGSEQYF. The DNA of the CDR3 is TGTGCCAGCAGGACCCGGGACAGGGGGTCCGAGCAGTACTTC.

The chain couples TRBV6-1 to TRBJ2-5; D call uncertain. Trimming removed 5 bases at V and 2 bases at J, with 9 bases between. Germline CDR1 and CDR2: MNHNS and SASEGT. The length of the CDR3 is 13 residues. The CDR3 DNA reads as TGTGCCAGCAGTCGGGTTTTACAAGAGACCCAGTACTTC. Its protein is CASSRVLQETQYF.

The chain carries TRBV10-1 and TRBJ2-3; the match to TRBD2 covers 9 bases. The CDR3 runs to 14 residues. Germline V lookup: CDR1 WNHNN, CDR2 SYGVQD (reference sequence). V gave up 2 bases and J gave up 6 bases; unmatched junction bases: 3. CDR3 amino acids: CASSEDAGGDTQYF. As DNA, the CDR3 is TGCGCCAGCAGTGAGGACGCGGGGGGGGATACGCAGTATTTT.

This chain links TRBV7-9 with TRBJ2-7; a weak D match, TRBD2 (6 bases). V was cut by 5 bases and J by 1 base, with 6 bases left in between. Germline-derived CDR1 and CDR2 are SEHNR and FQNEAQ (reference sequence). The CDR3 loop spans 12 amino acids. CDR3 sequence (DNA): TGTGCCAGCAGCCGGGAGTCCTACGAGCAGTACTTC. Residues: CASSRESYEQYF.

This clone occurred a few times. The V call is TRBV20-1, the J call TRBJ1-1; the D is unclear. From germline, CDR1 is DFQATT and CDR2 SNEGSKA (reference sequence). V lost 3 bases to trimming and J lost 11 bases, with 4 bases between them. This CDR3 comprises 8 residues. The CDR3: CSASRAFF. The CDR3 DNA sequence: TGCAGTGCTAGTCGCGCTTTCTTT.

The chain recombines TRBV5-1 with TRBJ2-2; possibly TRBD1 for D (6 bases). V dropped 2 bases and J dropped 0 bases, with 17 bases sitting between them. This CDR3 region has 18 residues. From germline, CDR1 is SGHRS and CDR2 YFSETQ. The CDR3 here is CASSFLVQGSANTGELFF. The CDR3 region has the DNA TGCGCCAGCAGCTTTCTGGTACAGGGATCTGCGAACACCGGGGAGCTGTTTTTT. The full variable domain, in which reference TRBV5-1 and TRBJ2-2 provide the parts outside the CDR3, is KAGVTQTPRYLIKTRGQQVTLSCSPISGHRSVSWYQQTPGQGLQFLFEYFSETQRNKGNFPGRFSGRQFSNSRSEMNVSTLELGDSALYLCASSFLVQGSANTGELFFGEGSRLTVL.

This clone has a single count. The V call is TRBV5-1, the J call TRBJ1-4; 8 nucleotides match TRBD1. Germline V CDR1 and CDR2: SGHRS, YFSETQ. The CDR3 runs 14 residues. Losses at the gene ends were 4 bases for V and 8 bases for J; bases not matched to a gene: 7. The CDR3 DNA follows: TGCGCCAGCAGCAGGGGGACAGGTCAGGAAAAACTGTTTTTT. Amino acid sequence: CASSRGTGQEKLFF.

The chain links TRBV2 to TRBJ2-1; D not certain. The germline CDR1 and CDR2 sequences are SNHLY and FYNNEI. Trimming took 6 bases from V and 9 from J, leaving 9 bases between them. CDR3 length: 11 amino acids. CDR3 in DNA: TGTGCCAGCAGCCCCAAGGTTGAGCAGTTCTTC. Amino acids: CASSPKVEQFF.

The rearrangement links TRBV5-8 to TRBJ2-3; D is perhaps TRBD2 (6 bases). Germline loops: CDR1 SGHTS, CDR2 YDEGEE. The CDR3 is 15 amino acids. V was trimmed by 4 bases and J by 3 bases, leaving 15 bases between them. The CDR3 region has the DNA TGTGCCAGCAGCCCGCGACTAGTACGGACAGATACGCAGTATTTT. Translation: CASSPRLVRTDTQYF.

The chain combines TRBV27 with TRBJ1-6; TRBD1 might be the D (6 bases). Trimming pared 3 bases from V and 9 bases from J, leaving 15 bases between. This CDR3 has 15 residues. Germline CDR1 reads MNHEY; CDR2 reads SMNVEV (reference sequence). The CDR3 DNA reads TGTGCCAGCAGTTTGGGGGCCCTGGATGGTTCACCCCTCCACTTT. Translated, it gives CASSLGALDGSPLHF.

A note on this clone: Distinct nucleotide sequences in the sample also encode this CDR3. The gene calls are TRBV4-1 and TRBJ2-5; 9 bases agree with TRBD2. Trimming at V came to 4 bases and at J to 1 base, leaving 4 bases not matched to a gene. Germline CDR1 and CDR2: MGHRA and YSYEKL. This CDR3 region has 15 residues. The CDR3 DNA sequence: TGCGCCAGCAGCCGTCTAGCGGGGACCCAAGAGACCCAGTACTTC. Translation gives CASSRLAGTQETQYF.

V gene TRBV5-1 combines with J gene TRBJ2-7; no clear D gene. V lost 0 bases, J lost 2 bases, and 9 bases lay in between. The CDR3 covers 14 residues. CDR1 SGHRS and CDR2 YFSETQ come from the germline V gene. As DNA, the CDR3 is TGCGCCAGCAGCTTGGCGGAGCCCCCCTACGAGCAGTACTTC. It yields the protein CASSLAEPPYEQYF.

This clone was recorded only once. The chain has TRBV11-1 and TRBJ2-7; the D gene is possibly TRBD1 (6 bases). Germline assignment: CDR1 SGHAT and CDR2 FQDESV (reference sequence). This CDR3 has 14 amino acids. Trimming stripped 3 bases from V and 0 bases from J, with 9 bases between. Here the CDR3 reads CASSFGTPSYEQYF. DNA of the CDR3: TGTGCCAGCAGCTTCGGGACACCCTCCTACGAGCAGTACTTC.

J is TRBJ2-1 and V is TRBV10-1, with 14 nucleotides matching TRBD2. The CDR3 runs 18 residues. CDR1 is WNHNN, CDR2 SYGVQD, per germline (reference sequence). The junction had 6 bases not matched to a gene; V was cut back by 0 bases and J by 5 bases. This CDR3 reads CASSESGLAGVWDNEQFF. The CDR3 region has the DNA TGCGCCAGCAGTGAGTCGGGACTAGCGGGAGTATGGGACAATGAGCAGTTCTTC.

Points on this clone: The sample contains more than one DNA sequence encoding this CDR3. The V and J genes are TRBV7-2 and TRBJ2-5, with TRBD2 matching 11 bases. With 2 bases clipped from V and 4 bases from J, the junction kept 3 bases outside the gene matches. The CDR3 is 15 amino acids. The germline gives CDR1 SGHTA, CDR2 FQGNSA. The CDR3 bases are TGTGCCAGCAGCTTAACTAGCGGGGGCGGAGAGACCCAGTACTTC. This encodes CASSLTSGGGETQYF.

The chain carries TRBV5-1 and TRBJ2-5; D is possibly TRBD1 or TRBD2 (5 bases each). The germline V gene encodes CDR1 SGHRS and CDR2 YFSETQ. There are 15 residues in the CDR3. The V gene lost 4 bases and the J gene lost 1 base, with 14 bases spanning the gap. The CDR3 region is CASSLGRTIQETQYF. DNA of the CDR3: TGCGCCAGCAGCCTGGGACGGACGATCCAAGAGACCCAGTACTTC. The whole variable domain, filled in from reference TRBV5-1 and TRBJ2-5, reads KAGVTQTPRYLIKTRGQQVTLSCSPISGHRSVSWYQQTPGQGLQFLFEYFSETQRNKGNFPGRFSGRQFSNSRSEMNVSTLELGDSALYLCASSLGRTIQETQYFGPGTRLLVL.

The chain combines TRBV2 with TRBJ2-7; 9 bases line up with TRBD1. This CDR3 is built from 16 residues. Per germline, CDR1 SNHLY and CDR2 FYNNEI. V was clipped by 6 bases and J by 2 bases; unmatched bases: 11. The CDR3 sequence: CASRKGAGTGTYEQYF. CDR3 sequence (DNA): TGTGCCAGCAGGAAGGGGGCCGGGACAGGGACCTACGAGCAGTACTTC.

CDR3 in amino acids: CASSNEGGNYEQYF. As DNA, the CDR3 is TGCGCCAGCAGCAATGAAGGGGGCAACTACGAGCAGTACTTC. The chain is built from TRBV5-1 and TRBJ2-7, with 7 bases lining up with TRBD1. Losses at the gene ends were 4 bases for V and 3 bases for J; bases not matched to a gene: 7. The CDR3 is 14 residues long. Germline CDR1 is SGHRS and CDR2 is YFSETQ.